This TCR beta chain was found in a study of T cells in Graves' hyperthyroidism and ophthalmopathy. RNA transcripts were the template for amplifying TCR beta CDR3 regions. With the HTBI primer set, the TCR CDR3 went through a first round of RT-PCR. TCRdb re-derived calls from the multiplex PCR reads in MiXCR, one entry per CDR3 protein. The top ten hold roughly 49% of the sample, which has 490,000 or so distinct CDR3 sequences, 20% to 25% seen once. V trimming: 3 bases; J trimming: 4 bases; junction bases outside the gene matches: 6. Germline V gives CDR1 LNHDA, CDR2 SQIVND (reference sequence). CDR3 length: 17 amino acids.

The rearrangement joins TRBV19 to TRBJ2-1, with 13 bases fitting TRBD2. The source of this sequence is a woman in her 70s with Graves' ophthalmopathy. The sequenced material came from blood. The CDR3 region is CASSIGGTSGVYNEQFF. Here the CDR3 DNA reads TGTGCCAGTAGTATTGGTGGGACTAGCGGGGTTTACAATGAGCAGTTCTTC.